Shown below are 17 T cell receptor beta chains from a single sample sequenced in a study of CD8+ T cells in alopecia areata. The treatment was: oral pan-JAK inhibitor, 5-10 mg twice daily. RNA was isolated and reverse transcribed to cDNA, the sequencing template. Profiled with immunoSEQ multiplex PCR; TCRdb holds only in-frame clones, not every one. The data contain hundreds of thousands of clones, 55% to 75% of them singletons. The material was CD4+ T cells sorted from blood, obtained at week 24, from a patient treated with tofacitinib. The source of these receptors is a human donor with alopecia areata.

This clone was seen only once. J is TRBJ1-1 and V is TRBV30; D unclear. CDR1 and CDR2 from the germline V gene are GTSNPN and SVGIG (reference sequence). There are 13 residues in the CDR3. Trimming shortened V by 0 bases and J by 4 bases, and 9 bases separated the two germline ends. The CDR3 DNA reads TGTGCCTGGAGTGTATACAGCAGCACTGAAGCTTTCTTT. Its translation: CAWSVYSSTEAFF. The full variable domain, rest sourced from reference TRBV30 and TRBJ1-1, is SQTIHQWPATLVQPVGSPLSLECTVEGTSNPNLYWYRQAAGRGLQLLFYSVGIGQISSEVPQNLSASRPQDRQFILSSKKLLLSDSGFYLCAWSVYSSTEAFFGQGTRLTVV.

V is TRBV25-1 and J is TRBJ1-2; D not certain. Germline V gene data show CDR1 as MGHDK and CDR2 as SYGVNS. V was trimmed by 1 base and J by 2 bases, leaving 11 bases between them. The CDR3 covers 15 residues. The CDR3 region has the DNA TGTGCCAGCAGTGAATCGGGGAGATTAAACTATGGCTACACCTTC. It encodes CASSESGRLNYGYTF.

This clone was seen a few times. The chain has TRBV14 and TRBJ1-6; 9 bases agree with TRBD1. Germline V lookup: CDR1 SGHDN, CDR2 FVKESK. This CDR3 is 16 amino acids long. Losses at the gene ends were 0 bases for V and 7 bases for J; bases not matched to a gene: 4. Written as DNA, the CDR3 is TGTGCCAGCAGCCAAGATCGGGGACAGGGCAATTCACCCCTCCACTTT. It translates to CASSQDRGQGNSPLHF. The full variable domain, completed using reference TRBV14 and TRBJ1-6, is EAGVTQFPSHSVIEKGQTVTLRCDPISGHDNLYWYRRVMGKEIKFLLHFVKESKQDESGMPNNRFLAERTGGTYSTLKVQPAELEDSGVYFCASSQDRGQGNSPLHFGNGTRLTVT.

The V call is TRBV5-1, the J call TRBJ2-3; a possible D gene is TRBD1 (5 bases). Germline V CDR1 and CDR2: SGHRS, YFSETQ. The CDR3 is 14 amino acids. Trimming removed 0 bases from V and 4 bases from J, with 9 bases in between. The CDR3 DNA reads as TGCGCCAGCAGCTTGGCCAGGGAAGCAGATACGCAGTATTTT. Residues: CASSLAREADTQYF. Together with reference TRBV5-1 and TRBJ2-3, the CDR3 gives the full variable domain: KAGVTQTPRYLIKTRGQQVTLSCSPISGHRSVSWYQQTPGQGLQFLFEYFSETQRNKGNFPGRFSGRQFSNSRSEMNVSTLELGDSALYLCASSLAREADTQYFGPGTRLTVL.

This clone was recorded once. The chain is built from TRBV7-2 and TRBJ1-1, with D unclear. This CDR3 is built from 13 residues. The ends were cut back, 5 bases at V and 7 bases at J, with 14 bases in the middle. From germline, CDR1 is SGHTA and CDR2 FQGNSA. CDR3 DNA: TGTGCCAGCAGCCCGCCCTGGGAGAATGAAGCTTTCTTT. Protein product: CASSPPWENEAFF.

The chain links TRBV30 to TRBJ1-1, with D perhaps matching TRBD1 (5 bases). Trimming shortened V by 1 base and J by 1 base, and 10 bases separated the two germline ends. Per germline, CDR1 GTSNPN and CDR2 SVGIG (reference sequence). The CDR3 loop spans 14 amino acids. Here the CDR3 reads CAWSAGTENTEAFF. CDR3 DNA sequence: TGTGCCTGGAGTGCAGGGACTGAGAACACTGAAGCTTTCTTT.

This clone was picked up a small number of times. V gene TRBV10-3 combines with J gene TRBJ1-2, with D perhaps TRBD1 (5 bases). Germline V gene data show CDR1 as ENHRY and CDR2 as SYGVKD. The CDR3 has 13 amino acids. V was cut by 6 bases and J by 7 bases, with 15 bases left in between. The CDR3 nucleotides read TGTGCCATCAGCCCGCCAGGGCAGGTTGGCTACACCTTC. Its translation: CAISPPGQVGYTF.

The V and J genes are TRBV9 and TRBJ1-2; 9 nucleotides line up with TRBD1. Germline trimming cut 4 bases from V and 5 bases from J; bases unmatched to any gene: 6. Germline V gene data show CDR1 as SGDLS and CDR2 as YYNGEE. There are 14 residues in the CDR3. The CDR3 is CASSTKGQGYGYTF. DNA of the CDR3: TGTGCCAGCAGCACAAAAGGACAGGGGTATGGCTACACCTTC. The variable domain in full, with the rest retrieved from reference TRBV9 and TRBJ1-2, is DSGVTQTPKHLITATGQRVTLRCSPRSGDLSVYWYQQSLDQGLQFLIQYYNGEERAKGNILERFSAQQFPDLHSELNLSSLELGDSALYFCASSTKGQGYGYTFGSGTRLTVV.

The chain recombines TRBV4-1 with TRBJ2-7; 8 bases fit TRBD2. Unmatched junction bases numbered 8, after V lost 2 bases and J lost 5 bases. The CDR3 loop spans 15 amino acids. CDR1 is MGHRA and CDR2 is YSYEKL in the germline V gene. The CDR3, as DNA: TGCGCCAGCAGCCAACGCGGGGGGCGCGGCAACGAGCAGTACTTC. It is translated as CASSQRGGRGNEQYF.

This clone was seen a handful of times. One end of the junction varies from germline; a read error may be responsible. The chain couples TRBV7-7 to TRBJ2-7, with D uncertain. There are 13 residues in the CDR3. Germline values: CDR1 SSHAT, CDR2 FNYEAQ (reference sequence). The CDR3 loop reads CASSLDGPGEQYF. DNA for the CDR3: TGTGCTAGCAGCTTAGATGGACCGGGCGAGCAGTACTTC.

J is TRBJ1-2 and V is TRBV5-1; D unresolved. Trimming removed 4 bases from V and 4 bases from J, with 17 bases in between. The length of the CDR3 is 15 residues. Germline V lookup: CDR1 SGHRS, CDR2 YFSETQ. DNA for the CDR3: TGCGCCAGCAGCCCGACGACATCGTCTTTCTATGGCTACACCTTC. Protein: CASSPTTSSFYGYTF.

This clone was detected only a few times. The CDR3 sequence is CSGIGGPGELFF. The CDR3 bases are TGCAGCGGAATAGGTGGGCCCGGGGAGCTGTTTTTT. The gene calls are TRBV29-1 and TRBJ2-2; D not resolved. This CDR3 has 12 residues. Germline V lookup: CDR1 SQVTM, CDR2 ANQGSEA. V lost 7 bases, J lost 6 bases, and 12 bases lay in between.

The chain has TRBV6-5 and TRBJ2-5; D is unclear. Trimming stripped 2 bases from V and 7 bases from J, with 17 bases between. The germline gives CDR1 MNHEY, CDR2 SVGAGI. The CDR3 covers 15 residues. CDR3 DNA sequence: TGTGCCAGCAGTTACATTGCGACTCGAGCTGGGACCCAGTACTTC. It is translated as CASSYIATRAGTQYF.

This clone has just a few counts. The V call is TRBV30, the J call TRBJ2-7, with unresolved D. The CDR3 has 11 amino acids. V dropped 3 bases and J dropped 3 bases, with 6 bases sitting between them. CDR1 GTSNPN and CDR2 SVGIG come from the germline V gene (reference sequence). CDR3 sequence: CAWSARYEQYF. The DNA for the CDR3 is TGTGCCTGGAGCGCCCGCTACGAGCAGTACTTC.

The CDR3 nucleotides are TGTGCCAGCTCACTACCCCCGGTGGTTAATGAGCAGTTCTTC. Encoded protein: CASSLPPVVNEQFF. The J gene is TRBJ2-1, the V gene TRBV18; D not resolved. The CDR3 totals 14 residues. V lost 4 bases, J lost 7 bases, and 14 bases lay in between. Germline V gives CDR1 KGHSH, CDR2 LQKENI.

This clone has only a few counts. This chain joins TRBV14 and TRBJ2-7, with D perhaps TRBD2 (6 bases). This CDR3 has 16 residues. Trimming pared 4 bases from V and 0 bases from J, leaving 16 bases between. Germline V gene sequence: CDR1 SGHDN, CDR2 FVKESK. The CDR3 loop is CASSPLGTSRSYEQYF. The CDR3 DNA reads as TGTGCCAGCAGCCCTCTTGGGACTTCGCGCTCCTACGAGCAGTACTTC.

V usage is TRBV5-4 and J usage is TRBJ2-1; D gene unclear. Germline CDR1 reads SGHNT; CDR2 reads YYREEE (reference sequence). V was trimmed by 3 bases and J by 0 bases, leaving 4 bases between them. The CDR3 extends over 13 amino acids. The CDR3 sequence: CASSSPSYNEQFF. The CDR3, as DNA: TGTGCCAGCAGCTCACCCTCCTACAATGAGCAGTTCTTC.